The 23 T cell receptor beta chains listed next were all sequenced from one sample in a study of cytomegalovirus exposure and HLA in healthy donors. PCR primers comprised 60 Vbeta and 13 Jbeta primers. The repertoire was sequenced with immunoSEQ multiplex PCR; TCRdb's copy has only in-frame clones and lacks some. The table lists over 55,000 clones, 87% of them singletons. Sequenced: PBMCs. The receptor set was obtained from a young man in good health and CMV-seronegative.

The V gene is TRBV5-4, the J gene TRBJ1-1; no firm D call. V shed 1 base and J shed 10 bases, with 17 bases lying between them. Germline CDR1 and CDR2: SGHNT and YYREEE (reference sequence). The CDR3 is 14 amino acids. Here the CDR3 reads CASSLFGGNTAAFF. The CDR3 bases are TGTGCCAGCAGCTTGTTCGGAGGAAATACGGCAGCTTTCTTT.

The gene calls are TRBV15 and TRBJ1-1; TRBD1 might be the D (6 bases). Deletions cut 3 bases from V and 1 base from J, with 9 bases between. The CDR3 has 14 residues. CDR1 and CDR2 from the germline V gene are LNHNV and YYDKDF (reference sequence). This CDR3 reads CATSSEQGNTEAFF. The CDR3 nucleotides read TGTGCCACCAGCAGTGAACAGGGGAACACTGAAGCTTTCTTT.

A few counts support this clone. The V and J genes are TRBV28 and TRBJ1-4; D might be TRBD1 (6 bases). The V end was cut by 4 bases, the J end by 3 bases, with 12 bases between. CDR3 length equals 15 residues. Germline V lookup: CDR1 MDHEN, CDR2 SYDVKM. The CDR3 DNA follows: TGTGCCAGCAGTTCATCACAGGGATCTAATGAAAAACTGTTTTTT. Translated, it gives CASSSSQGSNEKLFF.

The chain joins TRBV5-1 to TRBJ2-7; the match to TRBD1 covers 8 bases. Germline V CDR1 and CDR2: SGHRS, YFSETQ. With V trimmed by 6 bases and J by 3 bases, 8 bases remained unmatched. The length of the CDR3 is 14 residues. CDR3 sequence reads: CASTAGTGVYEQYF. The CDR3 nucleotides read TGCGCCAGCACCGCCGGGACAGGAGTCTACGAGCAGTACTTC.

This chain joins TRBV6-1 and TRBJ2-7, with 7 bases fitting TRBD1. This CDR3 has 16 residues. V dropped 3 bases and J dropped 1; count of bases not matched to a gene: 9. Germline V lookup: CDR1 MNHNS, CDR2 SASEGT. CDR3 amino acids: CASSDLTGTASYEQYF. The CDR3 region has the DNA TGTGCCAGCAGTGACCTGACCGGGACAGCGTCCTACGAGCAGTACTTC.

The chain links TRBV6-6 to TRBJ1-5; D ambiguous. The CDR3 loop spans 12 amino acids. The V end was cut by 6 bases, the J end by 10 bases, with 13 bases between. Germline V CDR1 and CDR2: MNHNY, SVGAGI (reference sequence). Here the CDR3 DNA reads TGTGCCAGCAGCCCCCCGGAGAGCCCCCAGCATTTT. Translation: CASSPPESPQHF.

In regard to this clone: At one end, the junction sequence differs from germline, possibly due to a read error. The rearrangement joins TRBV7-7 to TRBJ2-5, with TRBD2 matching over 9 bases. Germline lookup yields CDR1 SSHAT and CDR2 FNYEAQ (reference sequence). The CDR3 runs to 16 residues. The CDR3, as DNA: TGTGCTAGCAGTTCTCAGCGGGGGGAATTCCAAGAGACCCAGTACTTC. It is translated as CASSSQRGEFQETQYF.

The chain couples TRBV30 to TRBJ1-4, with D possibly matching TRBD1 (6 bases). Germline-derived CDR1 and CDR2 are GTSNPN and SVGIG (reference sequence). Trimming shortened V by 4 bases and J by 8 bases, and 14 bases separated the two germline ends. This CDR3 spans 13 amino acids. CDR3 sequence: CAWIGRGGEKLFF. The CDR3 DNA is TGTGCCTGGATAGGACGGGGGGGCGAAAAACTGTTTTTT.

This clone was counted once. The V call is TRBV10-3, the J call TRBJ1-4; perhaps TRBD1 as D (6 bases). The CDR3 loop spans 13 amino acids. Per germline, CDR1 ENHRY and CDR2 SYGVKD. Trimming took off 7 bases at V and 7 bases at J, with 13 bases between the two ends. The CDR3 DNA reads TGTGCCATCAACAAGGGACAAGGTGAAAAACTGTTTTTT. It yields the protein CAINKGQGEKLFF.

The chain combines TRBV18 with TRBJ2-7; 10 nucleotides align to TRBD1. The V gene end was trimmed by 3 bases and the J gene end by 3 bases; junction bases not matched to a gene: 2. The CDR3 runs to 14 residues. Germline V gene lookup returns CDR1 KGHSH and CDR2 LQKENI. DNA for the CDR3: TGTGCCAGCTCACCCCGGGACAGGGGCTACGAGCAGTACTTC. Its translation is CASSPRDRGYEQYF.

This clone was recorded only once. This chain joins TRBV5-1 and TRBJ2-1, with 10 positions matching TRBD2. The V gene's germline CDR1 is SGHRS and CDR2 YFSETQ. V was clipped by 4 bases and J by 5 bases; unmatched bases: 6. CDR3 length equals 15 residues. The CDR3 loop is CASSPLAGRDNEQFF. CDR3 sequence (DNA): TGCGCCAGCAGCCCACTAGCGGGGAGGGACAATGAGCAGTTCTTC.

This clone was counted once. The rearrangement uses TRBV30 and TRBJ1-5; TRBD1 matches 8 bases. This CDR3 has 13 amino acids. Germline V CDR1 and CDR2: GTSNPN, SVGIG (reference sequence). Trimming removed 5 bases from V and 7 bases from J; junction bases left unmatched: 7. CDR3 amino acids: CAWGQGEDQPQHF. In DNA, the CDR3 is TGTGCCTGGGGACAGGGTGAGGACCAGCCCCAGCATTTT.

The CDR3 coding sequence is TGTGCCAGCAGCGTAGAGACAGGGCTCAACACTGAAGCTTTCTTT. This encodes CASSVETGLNTEAFF. V gene TRBV9 combines with J gene TRBJ1-1; 7 nucleotides agree with TRBD1. V trimming: 0 bases; J trimming: 2 bases; junction bases outside the gene matches: 4. The CDR3 consists of 15 residues. Germline V gene lookup returns CDR1 SGDLS and CDR2 YYNGEE.

The chain joins TRBV4-2 to TRBJ2-1, with D possibly matching TRBD2 (6 bases). CDR3 size: 15 residues. Germline V CDR1 and CDR2: LGHNA, YNFKEQ. Trimming took 0 bases from V and 3 from J, leaving 9 bases between them. The CDR3: CASSQEWGVYNEQFF. The CDR3 nucleotides read TGTGCCAGCAGCCAAGAATGGGGGGTCTACAATGAGCAGTTCTTC.

This sequence joins TRBV19 and TRBJ2-3; perhaps TRBD2 as D (5 bases). Germline assignment: CDR1 LNHDA and CDR2 SQIVND (reference sequence). V was pared by 3 bases and J by 2 bases, with 15 bases between. This CDR3 has 16 residues. In DNA, the CDR3 is TGTGCCAGTAGTATCGGGGTCACTGGTCCCACAGATACGCAGTATTTT. Amino acids: CASSIGVTGPTDTQYF.

The table lists this clone with a few counts. The chain combines TRBV7-6 with TRBJ2-6; no clear D. CDR1 and CDR2 (germline): SGHVS, FNYEAQ. This CDR3 comprises 16 residues. Trimming shortened V by 1 base and J by 0 bases, and 7 bases separated the two germline ends. The CDR3 coding sequence is TGTGCCAGCAGCTTAGAGGCTAGCTCTGGGGCCAACGTCCTGACTTTC. Its translation: CASSLEASSGANVLTF.

This sequence joins TRBV18 and TRBJ1-2; 7 bases fit TRBD1. Per germline, CDR1 KGHSH and CDR2 LQKENI. V dropped 6 bases and J dropped 6; count of bases not matched to a gene: 16. The CDR3 contains 16 residues. The CDR3 region has the DNA TGTGCCAGCTCGAGGGGGACAGCCCTCGTTTCTGATGGCTACACCTTC. The encoded protein is CASSRGTALVSDGYTF.

The chain combines TRBV30 with TRBJ1-6; D is uncertain. Germline-derived CDR1 and CDR2 are GTSNPN and SVGIG (reference sequence). V was shortened by 0 bases and J by 4 bases, with 10 bases between the two germline ends. This CDR3 is built from 15 residues. The DNA for the CDR3 is TGTGCCTGGAGTGTACAGAGAACATATAATTCACCCCTCCACTTT. Translating it yields CAWSVQRTYNSPLHF. Complete variable domain (other parts from reference TRBV30 and TRBJ1-6): SQTIHQWPATLVQPVGSPLSLECTVEGTSNPNLYWYRQAAGRGLQLLFYSVGIGQISSEVPQNLSASRPQDRQFILSSKKLLLSDSGFYLCAWSVQRTYNSPLHFGNGTRLTVT.

V and J are TRBV5-1 and TRBJ1-2; no firm D call. V was shortened by 5 bases and J by 3 bases, with 11 bases between the two germline ends. Germline loops: CDR1 SGHRS, CDR2 YFSETQ. The CDR3 runs 13 residues. CDR3 bases: TGCGCCAGCAGAACCACGTCGGACTATGGCTACACCTTC. This translates into CASRTTSDYGYTF.

This clone came up a few times. V and J are TRBV7-2 and TRBJ2-3; no reliable D call. Germline assignment: CDR1 SGHTA and CDR2 FQGNSA. The CDR3 length is 17 residues. V dropped 0 bases and J dropped 0 bases, with 13 bases sitting between them. The CDR3 region has the DNA TGTGCCAGCAGCTTAGCGGTGTTGGCTGGTAGCACAGATACGCAGTATTTT. This encodes CASSLAVLAGSTDTQYF.

This sequence joins TRBV13 and TRBJ2-3; TRBD2 matches at 9 bases. In germline, CDR1 is PRHDT, CDR2 FYEKMQ (reference sequence). CDR3 size: 18 residues. With 5 bases clipped from V and 0 bases from J, the junction kept 12 bases outside the gene matches. CDR3 DNA sequence: TGTGCCAGCAGCCCCGGGCTAGCGGGGAACCCGAGCACAGATACGCAGTATTTT. Its protein is CASSPGLAGNPSTDTQYF.

The chain employs TRBV14 and TRBJ1-1; D may be TRBD1 (5 bases). Trimming pared 5 bases from V and 4 bases from J, leaving 17 bases between. CDR1 is SGHDN and CDR2 is FVKESK in the germline V gene. This CDR3 is built from 15 residues. The CDR3 DNA sequence: TGTGCCAGCAGCTACCTCCTTGGGGGGGGCACTGAAGCTTTCTTT. Protein sequence: CASSYLLGGGTEAFF.

The gene calls are TRBV6-1 and TRBJ2-7, with 9 bases lining up with TRBD1. CDR3 size: 14 residues. The V gene's germline CDR1 is MNHNS and CDR2 SASEGT. The V and J ends lost 8 bases and 7 bases, in that order; junction bases with no gene match: 12. The CDR3 here is CASLVGQGQVEQYF. CDR3 nucleotides: TGTGCCAGCCTCGTTGGACAGGGGCAAGTGGAGCAGTACTTC.